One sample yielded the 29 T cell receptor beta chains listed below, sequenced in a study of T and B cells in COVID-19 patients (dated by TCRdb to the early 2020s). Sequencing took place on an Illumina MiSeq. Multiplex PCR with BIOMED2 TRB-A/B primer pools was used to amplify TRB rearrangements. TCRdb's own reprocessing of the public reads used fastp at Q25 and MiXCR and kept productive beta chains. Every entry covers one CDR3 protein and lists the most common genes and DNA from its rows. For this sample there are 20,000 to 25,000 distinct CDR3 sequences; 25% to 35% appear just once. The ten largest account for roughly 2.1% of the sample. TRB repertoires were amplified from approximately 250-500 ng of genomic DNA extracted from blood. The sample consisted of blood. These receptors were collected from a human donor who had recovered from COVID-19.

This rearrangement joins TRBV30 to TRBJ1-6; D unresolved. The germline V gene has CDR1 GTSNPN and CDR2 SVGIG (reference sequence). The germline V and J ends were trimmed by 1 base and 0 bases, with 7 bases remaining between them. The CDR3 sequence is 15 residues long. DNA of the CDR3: TGTGCCTGGAGTGCAGGAAGCTCCTATAATTCACCCCTCCACTTT. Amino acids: CAWSAGSSYNSPLHF.

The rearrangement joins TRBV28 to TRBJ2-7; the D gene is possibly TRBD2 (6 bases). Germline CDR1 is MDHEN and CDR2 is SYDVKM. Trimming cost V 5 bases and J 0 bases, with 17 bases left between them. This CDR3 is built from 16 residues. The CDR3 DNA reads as TGTGCCAGCAGTCCCCTACCCCAACTAGCCTCCTACGAGCAGTACTTC. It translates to CASSPLPQLASYEQYF.

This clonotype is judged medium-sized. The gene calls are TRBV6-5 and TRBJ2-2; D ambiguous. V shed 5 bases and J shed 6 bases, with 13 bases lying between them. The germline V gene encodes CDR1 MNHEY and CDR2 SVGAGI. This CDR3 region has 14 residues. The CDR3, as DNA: TGTGCCAGCAGTCGAGACCGGTGGGCCGGGGAGCTGTTTTTT. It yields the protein CASSRDRWAGELFF.

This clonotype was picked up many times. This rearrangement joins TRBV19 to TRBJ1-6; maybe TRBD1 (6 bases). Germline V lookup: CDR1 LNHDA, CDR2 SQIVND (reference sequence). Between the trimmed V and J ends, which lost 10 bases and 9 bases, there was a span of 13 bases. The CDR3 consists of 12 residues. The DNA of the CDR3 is TGTGCCACCGACGCACAGGGTTCACCCCTCCACTTT. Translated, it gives CATDAQGSPLHF.

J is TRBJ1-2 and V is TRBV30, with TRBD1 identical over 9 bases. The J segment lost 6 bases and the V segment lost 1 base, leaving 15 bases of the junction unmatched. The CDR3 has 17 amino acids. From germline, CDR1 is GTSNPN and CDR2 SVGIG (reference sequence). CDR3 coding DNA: TGTGCCTGGAGTGGGAAACGGACAGGGGTAGGGACTAATGGCTACACCTTC. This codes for CAWSGKRTGVGTNGYTF.

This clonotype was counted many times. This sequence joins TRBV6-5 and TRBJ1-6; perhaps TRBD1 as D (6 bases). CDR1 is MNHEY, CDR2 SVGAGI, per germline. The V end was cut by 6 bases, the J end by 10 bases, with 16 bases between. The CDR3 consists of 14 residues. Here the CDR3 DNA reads TGTGCCAGCAGCTACGACAGGTCTGGGTCACCCCTCCACTTT. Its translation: CASSYDRSGSPLHF.

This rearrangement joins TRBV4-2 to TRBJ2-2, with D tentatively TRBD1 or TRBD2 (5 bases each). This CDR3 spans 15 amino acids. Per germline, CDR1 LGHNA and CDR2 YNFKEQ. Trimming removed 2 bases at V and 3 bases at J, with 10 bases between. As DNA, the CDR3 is TGTGCCAGCAGCCAATCCGGGACCGACACCGGGGAGCTGTTTTTT. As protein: CASSQSGTDTGELFF.

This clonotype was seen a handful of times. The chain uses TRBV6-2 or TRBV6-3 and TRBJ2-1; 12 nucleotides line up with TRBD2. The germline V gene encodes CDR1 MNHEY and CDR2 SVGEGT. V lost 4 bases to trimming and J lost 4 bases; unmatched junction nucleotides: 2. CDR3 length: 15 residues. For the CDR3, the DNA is TGTGCCAGCAGTTTAACTAGCGGGGGGTACAATGAGCAGTTCTTC. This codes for CASSLTSGGYNEQFF.

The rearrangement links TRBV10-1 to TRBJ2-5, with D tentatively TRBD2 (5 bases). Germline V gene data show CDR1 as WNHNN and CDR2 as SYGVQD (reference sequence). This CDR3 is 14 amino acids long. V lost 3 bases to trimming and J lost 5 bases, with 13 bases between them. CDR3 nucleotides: TGCGCCAGCAGTGATACTAGACCTCGGGAGACCCAGTACTTC. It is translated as CASSDTRPRETQYF.

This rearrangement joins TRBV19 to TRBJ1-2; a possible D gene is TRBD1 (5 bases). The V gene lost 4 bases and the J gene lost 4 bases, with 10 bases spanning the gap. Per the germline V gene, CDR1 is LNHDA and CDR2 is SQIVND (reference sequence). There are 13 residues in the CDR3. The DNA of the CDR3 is TGTGCCAGTAGTAAGGACGGGACCTATGGCTACACCTTC. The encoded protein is CASSKDGTYGYTF.

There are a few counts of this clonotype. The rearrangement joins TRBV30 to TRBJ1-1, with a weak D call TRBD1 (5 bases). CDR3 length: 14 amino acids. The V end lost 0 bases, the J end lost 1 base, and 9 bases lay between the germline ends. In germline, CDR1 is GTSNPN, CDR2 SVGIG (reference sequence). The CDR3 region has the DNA TGTGCCTGGAGTGTGTTTCAGGGGAACACTGAAGCTTTCTTT. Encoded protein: CAWSVFQGNTEAFF.

DNA for the CDR3: TGTGCCAGCAGCTTTGGGACAGGCCATAATTCACCCCTCCACTTT. This gives the protein CASSFGTGHNSPLHF. The chain has TRBV5-6 and TRBJ1-6; TRBD1 matches 8 bases. V lost 2 bases to trimming and J lost 5 bases; unmatched junction nucleotides: 3. The length of the CDR3 is 15 residues. The V gene's germline CDR1 is SGHDT and CDR2 YYEEEE. The variable domain in full, with the rest retrieved from reference TRBV5-6 and TRBJ1-6, is DAGVTQSPTHLIKTRGQQVTLRCSPKSGHDTVSWYQQALGQGPQFIFQYYEEEERQRGNFPDRFSGHQFPNYSSELNVNALLLGDSALYLCASSFGTGHNSPLHFGNGTRLTVT.

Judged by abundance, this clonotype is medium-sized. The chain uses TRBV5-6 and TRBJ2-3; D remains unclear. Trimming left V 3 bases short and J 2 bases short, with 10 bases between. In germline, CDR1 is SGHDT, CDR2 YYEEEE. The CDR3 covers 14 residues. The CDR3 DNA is TGTGCCAGCAGCTGGCCCATGAACACAGATACGCAGTATTTT. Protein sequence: CASSWPMNTDTQYF.

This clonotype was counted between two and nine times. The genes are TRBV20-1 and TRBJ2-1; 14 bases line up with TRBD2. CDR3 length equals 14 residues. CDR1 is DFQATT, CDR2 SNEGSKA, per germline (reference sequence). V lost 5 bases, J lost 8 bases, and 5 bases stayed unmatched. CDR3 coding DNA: TGCAGTGCTCGGACTAGCGGGGGGCCCCATGAGCAGTTCTTC. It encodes CSARTSGGPHEQFF.

The CDR3 DNA reads as TGTGCCAGCACGGGACAGGGGGTGGATGAGCAGTTCTTC. It translates to CASTGQGVDEQFF. This chain uses TRBV12-3 or TRBV12-4 with TRBJ2-1, with 11 nucleotides matching TRBD1. The V gene end was trimmed by 7 bases and the J gene end by 8 bases; junction bases not matched to a gene: 4. The CDR3 spans 13 residues.

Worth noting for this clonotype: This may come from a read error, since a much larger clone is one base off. CDR3 region: CASSELGFDGYTF. In DNA form, the CDR3 reads TGTGCCAGCAGTGAACTAGGATTCGATGGCTACACCTTC. The chain combines TRBV12-3 or TRBV12-4 with TRBJ1-2; no clear D. There are 13 residues in the CDR3. The V and J ends lost 5 bases and 6 bases respectively, with 13 bases between them.

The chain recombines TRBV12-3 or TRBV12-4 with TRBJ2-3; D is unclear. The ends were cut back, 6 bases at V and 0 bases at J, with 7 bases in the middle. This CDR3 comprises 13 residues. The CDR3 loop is CASRKTSTDTQYF. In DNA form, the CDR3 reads TGTGCCAGCAGAAAGACTAGCACAGATACGCAGTATTTT.

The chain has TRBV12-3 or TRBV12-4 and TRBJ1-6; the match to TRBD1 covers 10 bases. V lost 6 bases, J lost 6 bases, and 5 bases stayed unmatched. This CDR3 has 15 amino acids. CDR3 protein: CASSLGQGTNSPLHF. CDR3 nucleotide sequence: TGTGCCAGCAGCCTGGGACAGGGGACTAATTCACCCCTCCACTTT.

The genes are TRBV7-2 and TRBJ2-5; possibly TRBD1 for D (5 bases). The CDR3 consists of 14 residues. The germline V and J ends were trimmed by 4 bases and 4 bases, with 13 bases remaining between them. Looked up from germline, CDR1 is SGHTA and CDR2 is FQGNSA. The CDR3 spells CASSWAGPPETQYF. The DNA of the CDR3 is TGTGCCAGCAGCTGGGCAGGGCCCCCAGAGACCCAGTACTTC.

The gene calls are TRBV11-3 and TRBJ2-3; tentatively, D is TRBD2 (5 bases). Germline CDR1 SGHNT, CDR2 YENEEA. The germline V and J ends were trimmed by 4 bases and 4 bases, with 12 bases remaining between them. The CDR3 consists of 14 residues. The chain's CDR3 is CASSSDFWPDTQYF. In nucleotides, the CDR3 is TGTGCCAGCAGCTCGGACTTCTGGCCAGATACGCAGTATTTT.

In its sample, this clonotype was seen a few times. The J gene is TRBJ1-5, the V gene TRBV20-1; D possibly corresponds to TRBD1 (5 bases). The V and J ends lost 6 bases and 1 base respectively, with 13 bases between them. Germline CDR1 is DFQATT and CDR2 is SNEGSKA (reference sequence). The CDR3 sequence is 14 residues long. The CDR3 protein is CSARGAVSNQPQHF. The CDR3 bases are TGCAGTGCCCGCGGGGCGGTCAGCAATCAGCCCCAGCATTTT.

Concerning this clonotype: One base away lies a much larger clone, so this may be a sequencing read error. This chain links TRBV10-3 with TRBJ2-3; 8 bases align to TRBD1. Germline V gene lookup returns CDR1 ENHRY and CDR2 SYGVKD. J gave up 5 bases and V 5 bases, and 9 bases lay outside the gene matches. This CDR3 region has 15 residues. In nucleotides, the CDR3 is TGTGCCATCAGTTTAGGGCAGGGGGCCAGAGATACGCAGTATTTT. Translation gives CAISLGQGARDTQYF.

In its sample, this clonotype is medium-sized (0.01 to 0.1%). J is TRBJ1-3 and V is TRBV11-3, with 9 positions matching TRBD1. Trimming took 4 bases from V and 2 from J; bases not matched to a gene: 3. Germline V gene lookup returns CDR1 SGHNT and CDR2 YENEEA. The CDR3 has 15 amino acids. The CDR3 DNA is TGTGCCAGCAGCTCCAGACAGGGGGCTGGAAACACCATATATTTT. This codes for CASSSRQGAGNTIYF.

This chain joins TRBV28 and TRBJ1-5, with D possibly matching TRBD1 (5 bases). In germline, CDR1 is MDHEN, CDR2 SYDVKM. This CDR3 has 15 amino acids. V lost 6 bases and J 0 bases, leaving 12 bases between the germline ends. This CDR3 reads CASRPTGHSNQPQHF. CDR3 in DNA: TGTGCCAGCAGACCCACAGGCCATAGCAATCAGCCCCAGCATTTT.

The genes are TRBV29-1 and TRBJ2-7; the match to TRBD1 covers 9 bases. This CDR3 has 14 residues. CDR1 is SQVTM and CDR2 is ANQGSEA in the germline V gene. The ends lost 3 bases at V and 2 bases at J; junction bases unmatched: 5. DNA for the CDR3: TGCAGCGTTGAGCGGACAGGGGCCACCTACGAGCAGTACTTC. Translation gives CSVERTGATYEQYF.

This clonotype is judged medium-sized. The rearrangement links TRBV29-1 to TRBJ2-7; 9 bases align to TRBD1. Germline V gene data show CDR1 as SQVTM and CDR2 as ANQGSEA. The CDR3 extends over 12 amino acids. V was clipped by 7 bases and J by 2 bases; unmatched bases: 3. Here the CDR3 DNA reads TGCAGCGCCGGACAGGGGACCTACGAGCAGTACTTC. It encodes CSAGQGTYEQYF.

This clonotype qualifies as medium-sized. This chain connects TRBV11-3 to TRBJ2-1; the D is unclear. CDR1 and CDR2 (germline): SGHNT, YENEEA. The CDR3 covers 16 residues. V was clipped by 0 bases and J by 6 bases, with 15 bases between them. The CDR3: CASSLDVVRVSNEQFF. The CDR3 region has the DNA TGTGCCAGCAGCTTAGACGTCGTCAGAGTAAGCAATGAGCAGTTCTTC. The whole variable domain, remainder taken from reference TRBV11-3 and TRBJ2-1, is EAGVVQSPRYKIIEKKQPVAFWCNPISGHNTLYWYLQNLGQGPELLIRYENEEAVDDSQLPKDRFSAERLKGVDSTLKIQPAELGDSAVYLCASSLDVVRVSNEQFFGPGTRLTVL.

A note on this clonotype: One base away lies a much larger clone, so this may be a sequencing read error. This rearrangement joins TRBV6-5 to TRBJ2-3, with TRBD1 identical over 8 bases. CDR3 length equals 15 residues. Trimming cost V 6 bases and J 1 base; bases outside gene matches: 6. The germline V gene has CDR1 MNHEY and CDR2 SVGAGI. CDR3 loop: CASSLDREGTDTQYF. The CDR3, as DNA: TGTGCCAGCAGCTTGGACAGGGAGGGCACAGATACGCAGTATTTT.

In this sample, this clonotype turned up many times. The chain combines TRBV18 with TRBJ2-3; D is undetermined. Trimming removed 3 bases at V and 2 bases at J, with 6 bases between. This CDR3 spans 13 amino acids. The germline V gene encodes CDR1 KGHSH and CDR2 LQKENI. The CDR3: CASSPQTTDTQYF. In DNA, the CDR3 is TGTGCCAGCTCACCGCAGACCACAGATACGCAGTATTTT.